The present entry profiles one T cell receptor (beta chain) with its context. The sample comes from a study of shared clonotypes between healthy human individuals. Sequencing was performed with immunoSEQ multiplex PCR; in TCRdb, only in-frame clones are kept and a portion is missing. Here the sample spans a few million clones, approximately 95% being singletons. The ends were cut back, 3 bases at V and 0 bases at J, with 11 bases in the middle. Per germline, CDR1 KGHSH and CDR2 LQKENI. CDR3 length: 16 residues. The sequence derives from a man aged 18 to 29 in good health. J is TRBJ2-2 and V is TRBV18, with unresolved D. The sample consisted of naive CD4+ T cells sorted from blood. Subset noted: CD45RA+ positively selected. The CDR3 nucleotides read TGTGCCAGCTCACCCAGCCGGATAGCGAACACCGGGGAGCTGTTTTTT. This codes for CASSPSRIANTGELFF.